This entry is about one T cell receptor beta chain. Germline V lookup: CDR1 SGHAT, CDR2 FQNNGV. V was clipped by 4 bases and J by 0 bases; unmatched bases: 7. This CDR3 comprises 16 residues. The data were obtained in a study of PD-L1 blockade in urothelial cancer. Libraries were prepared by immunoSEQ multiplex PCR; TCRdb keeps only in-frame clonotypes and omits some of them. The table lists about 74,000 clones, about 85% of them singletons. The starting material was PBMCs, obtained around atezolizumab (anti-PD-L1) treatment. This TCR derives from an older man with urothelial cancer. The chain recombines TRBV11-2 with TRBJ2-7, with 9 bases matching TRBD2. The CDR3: CASSSAEREDSYEQYF. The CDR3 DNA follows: TGTGCCAGCAGCTCCGCCGAGCGGGAGGACTCCTACGAGCAGTACTTC.